Following are 20 T cell receptor beta chains from one sample sequenced in a study of cytomegalovirus exposure and HLA in healthy donors. Both 60 Vbeta primers and 13 Jbeta primers went into the PCR. TCRdb's copy holds only in-frame clones and misses some; the assay was immunoSEQ multiplex PCR. The sample shows 250,000 or so clones, more than 75% of them seen only once. Material for sequencing was PBMCs. The source of these receptors is a human donor in good health.

The chain couples TRBV5-1 to TRBJ2-7; the match to TRBD2 covers 7 bases. Trimming cost V 0 bases and J 0 bases; bases outside gene matches: 6. The CDR3 is 16 amino acids. Germline loops: CDR1 SGHRS, CDR2 YFSETQ. The CDR3 DNA follows: TGCGCCAGCAGCTTGGATGTGGGGGGGTTCTCCTACGAGCAGTACTTC. Translated, it gives CASSLDVGGFSYEQYF.

The chain has TRBV27 and TRBJ1-1; D gene uncertain. The germline V gene has CDR1 MNHEY and CDR2 SMNVEV (reference sequence). V was pared by 7 bases and J by 1 base, with 19 bases between. CDR3 length: 16 residues. CDR3 residues: CASNNRPGSSNTEAFF. The CDR3 DNA sequence: TGTGCCAGCAACAACCGCCCAGGTTCATCGAACACTGAAGCTTTCTTT.

The chain is built from TRBV4-2 and TRBJ2-7, with D possibly matching TRBD1 (6 bases). The CDR3 length is 15 residues. V shed 0 bases and J shed 3 bases, with 12 bases lying between them. In germline, CDR1 is LGHNA, CDR2 YNFKEQ. This chain's CDR3 is CASSQDYGDNYEQYF. The CDR3 DNA is TGTGCCAGCAGCCAAGATTATGGGGACAACTACGAGCAGTACTTC.

This rearrangement joins TRBV4-2 to TRBJ2-7; D is perhaps TRBD2 (7 bases). Trimming removed 0 bases from V and 4 bases from J, with 13 bases in between. CDR1 is LGHNA, CDR2 YNFKEQ, per germline. The CDR3 totals 15 residues. The CDR3 sequence: CASSQDKGGVYEQYF. The CDR3 bases are TGTGCCAGCAGCCAAGATAAAGGGGGGGTGTACGAGCAGTACTTC.

This sequence joins TRBV7-3 and TRBJ2-1; 9 bases are shared with TRBD2. The CDR3 extends over 16 amino acids. The germline V gene encodes CDR1 SGHTA and CDR2 FQGTGA. The ends lost 3 bases at V and 0 bases at J; junction bases unmatched: 3. CDR3 DNA sequence: TGTGCCAGCAGCTTGCGGGAGGGAGTCTCCTACAATGAGCAGTTCTTC. Protein product: CASSLREGVSYNEQFF.

The chain links TRBV5-1 to TRBJ2-2, with 8 bases aligning to TRBD1. In germline, CDR1 is SGHRS, CDR2 YFSETQ. With 0 bases clipped from V and 6 bases from J, the junction kept 4 bases outside the gene matches. This CDR3 region has 15 residues. CDR3: CASSLGPGGAGELFF. The CDR3 DNA follows: TGCGCCAGCAGCTTGGGTCCAGGGGGCGCCGGGGAGCTGTTTTTT.

The table lists this clone with a few counts. The V and J genes are TRBV10-3 and TRBJ2-7; 7 bases fit TRBD1. Trimming at V came to 6 bases and at J to 2 bases, leaving 1 base not matched to a gene. In germline, CDR1 is ENHRY, CDR2 SYGVKD. The CDR3 is 12 amino acids. CDR3 protein: CAISGTAYEQYF. The CDR3 DNA reads TGTGCCATCAGCGGGACAGCCTACGAGCAGTACTTC.

The V call is TRBV28, the J call TRBJ2-7; 13 nucleotides line up with TRBD2. Germline V gene data show CDR1 as MDHEN and CDR2 as SYDVKM. The CDR3 loop spans 16 amino acids. V shed 5 bases and J 1 base; nucleotides not matched to a gene: 5. CDR3 sequence (DNA): TGTGCCAGCAGTGCCTCGGGACTAGCGGGGTCCTACGAGCAGTACTTC. Residues: CASSASGLAGSYEQYF.

The chain carries TRBV4-1 and TRBJ2-3; 11 positions match TRBD2. Losses at the gene ends were 3 bases for V and 5 bases for J; bases not matched to a gene: 4. CDR1 and CDR2 from the germline V gene are MGHRA and YSYEKL. This CDR3 is built from 15 residues. Here the CDR3 reads CASSHTSGRGDTQYF. The CDR3, as DNA: TGCGCCAGCAGCCACACTAGCGGGAGAGGAGATACGCAGTATTTT.

This clone occurred once. The genes are TRBV7-9 and TRBJ1-1; 8 nucleotides align to TRBD1. V was clipped by 6 bases and J by 1 base; unmatched bases: 7. The germline V gene encodes CDR1 SEHNR and CDR2 FQNEAQ (reference sequence). The CDR3 sequence is 15 residues long. As DNA, the CDR3 is TGTGCCAGCAGGCCCAGACAGGGGCCGAACACTGAAGCTTTCTTT. It translates to CASRPRQGPNTEAFF.

The rearrangement uses TRBV7-8 and TRBJ2-5; D is uncertain. The germline V and J ends were trimmed by 3 bases and 5 bases, with 4 bases remaining between them. Per germline, CDR1 SGHVS and CDR2 FQNEAQ. The CDR3 contains 11 residues. The CDR3 DNA reads TGTGCCAGCAGCTTCGGTGAGACCCAGTACTTC. Protein: CASSFGETQYF.

A note on this clone: Relative to the germline gene, one junction end is altered; a read error may explain this. The rearrangement joins TRBV2 to TRBJ2-7, with 9 bases fitting TRBD1. Germline V gene lookup returns CDR1 SNHLY and CDR2 FYNNEI. The CDR3 is made up of 14 amino acids. The CDR3 is CASRGGQGFPSSIF. The CDR3 DNA sequence: TGTGCCAGCAGGGGCGGACAGGGGTTCCCGTCTTCAATCTTC.

This clone was seen only once. The chain employs TRBV29-1 and TRBJ2-3; 9 positions match TRBD1. Looked up from germline, CDR1 is SQVTM and CDR2 is ANQGSEA. This CDR3 is 17 amino acids long. J lost 1 base, V lost 7 bases, and 15 bases had no gene match. CDR3 bases: TGCAGCGCAACAGACAGGGGGTTAGTTTCCGGCACAGATACGCAGTATTTT. Protein: CSATDRGLVSGTDTQYF.

The rearrangement links TRBV6-1 to TRBJ2-1; TRBD2 is a possible D gene (6 bases). V was clipped by 4 bases and J by 0 bases, with 19 bases between them. CDR1 is MNHNS, CDR2 SASEGT, per germline. The CDR3 is 18 residues long. CDR3 amino acids: CASSASASGPYSYNEQFF. The CDR3 DNA sequence: TGTGCCAGCAGTGCCTCGGCGAGCGGGCCTTACTCCTACAATGAGCAGTTCTTC.

The chain uses TRBV7-3 and TRBJ2-3, with a tentative D call TRBD2 (5 bases). Between the trimmed V and J ends, which lost 5 bases and 0 bases, there was a span of 15 bases. Germline lookup yields CDR1 SGHTA and CDR2 FQGTGA. The length of the CDR3 is 16 residues. CDR3 region: CASSGRSGGSTDTQYF. The DNA for the CDR3 is TGTGCCAGCAGCGGTCGCAGCGGAGGAAGCACAGATACGCAGTATTTT.

The chain recombines TRBV30 with TRBJ2-5; 10 bases line up with TRBD1. CDR3 length: 15 residues. J gave up 1 base and V 2 bases, and 4 bases lay outside the gene matches. Germline CDR1 reads GTSNPN; CDR2 reads SVGIG (reference sequence). CDR3 DNA: TGTGCCTGGAGTCCCGGGACAGGGGCCCAAGAGACCCAGTACTTC. This codes for CAWSPGTGAQETQYF.

The rearrangement links TRBV5-1 to TRBJ2-7, with 9 bases identical to TRBD1. Germline CDR1 and CDR2: SGHRS and YFSETQ. This CDR3 spans 14 amino acids. With 2 bases clipped from V and 4 bases from J, the junction kept 4 bases outside the gene matches. The chain's CDR3 is CASSFRQGGYEQYF. The CDR3 DNA reads TGCGCCAGCAGCTTCCGACAGGGGGGTTACGAGCAGTACTTC.

The chain recombines TRBV19 with TRBJ2-7, with TRBD1 as a possible D gene (7 bases). The CDR3 totals 16 residues. Trimming took off 3 bases at V and 0 bases at J, with 15 bases between the two ends. The germline V gene has CDR1 LNHDA and CDR2 SQIVND (reference sequence). DNA for the CDR3: TGTGCCAGTAGTATGAACGGGGGACAGAGCTCCTACGAGCAGTACTTC. As protein: CASSMNGGQSSYEQYF.

V gene TRBV5-8 combines with J gene TRBJ2-3; 15 bases are shared with TRBD2. The CDR3 loop spans 16 amino acids. Germline CDR1 SGHTS, CDR2 YDEGEE. With V trimmed by 4 bases and J by 6 bases, 6 bases remained unmatched. The CDR3 protein is CASSQGLAGGSDTQYF. As DNA, the CDR3 is TGTGCCAGCAGCCAGGGACTAGCGGGAGGTTCTGATACGCAGTATTTT.

V gene TRBV5-1 combines with J gene TRBJ2-1; D not resolved. The CDR3 covers 15 residues. The germline V gene has CDR1 SGHRS and CDR2 YFSETQ. With 4 bases removed from V and 0 bases from J, the gap between germline ends came to 11 bases. For the CDR3, the DNA is TGCGCCAGCAGCCCCGGGTCGGGCTCCTACAATGAGCAGTTCTTC. Translating gives CASSPGSGSYNEQFF.